Listed here are 8 T cell receptor beta chains from one sample, sequenced in a study of blood T cells in healthy people across ages. Then a second PCR, running roughly 7 to 11 cycles, was carried out with a sample-barcoded 5' primer and a J-beta primer mix. TCRdb processed the 5' RACE reads anew with MiXCR; each CDR3 protein has one entry. In the table there are about 1,400,000 distinct CDR3 sequences, 42% of which are singletons. The specimen was blood. The receptor set was obtained from a woman in her late teens or twenties in good health.

DNA for the CDR3: TGTGCCAGCAGCTTAGGCTCAGGGGATTATAGCAATCAGCCCCAGCATTTT. It translates to CASSLGSGDYSNQPQHF. The chain couples TRBV11-2 to TRBJ1-5, with a weak D call TRBD1 (6 bases). The CDR3 length is 17 residues. CDR1 is SGHAT and CDR2 is FQNNGV in the germline V gene. The germline V and J ends were trimmed by 1 base and 0 bases, with 13 bases remaining between them.

Comment on this clonotype: Sequence at one end of the junction differs from germline and may be a read error. The chain has TRBV4-1 and TRBJ1-6, with D tentatively TRBD1 (5 bases). The CDR3 consists of 16 residues. The germline CDR1 and CDR2 sequences are MGHRA and YSYEKL. The CDR3 sequence: CASSQVNGTGNSPPHF. Here the CDR3 DNA reads TGCGCCAGCAGCCAAGTTAACGGGACGGGTAATTCACCCCCCCACTTT.

This clonotype was counted a few times. This chain joins TRBV7-2 and TRBJ1-2; weak D call: TRBD1 (5 bases). Trimming took 1 base from V and 2 from J, leaving 14 bases between them. This CDR3 has 16 amino acids. Germline V gene lookup returns CDR1 SGHTA and CDR2 FQGNSA. The CDR3 DNA follows: TGTGCCAGCAGCTTAGGAGGGTCTGCAGGGAACTATGGCTACACCTTC. Amino acids: CASSLGGSAGNYGYTF.

The sample holds a few counts of this clonotype. This chain joins TRBV6-5 and TRBJ2-7, with 9 nucleotides matching TRBD1. J gave up 6 bases and V 6 bases, and 9 bases lay outside the gene matches. Germline V CDR1 and CDR2: MNHEY, SVGAGI. The CDR3 runs 14 residues. For the CDR3, the DNA is TGTGCCAGCAGACGTACGGGACAGGGTTCCGAGCAGTACTTC. Its translation: CASRRTGQGSEQYF.

The J gene is TRBJ2-2, the V gene TRBV7-8, with 7 bases that match TRBD1. The V gene end was trimmed by 0 bases and the J gene end by 9 bases; junction bases not matched to a gene: 10. CDR1 and CDR2 from the germline V gene are SGHVS and FQNEAQ. The CDR3 is 16 amino acids. The CDR3 loop is CASSLAEGAVGRELFF. Here the CDR3 DNA reads TGTGCCAGCAGCTTAGCAGAGGGGGCCGTCGGCCGGGAGCTGTTTTTT.

This clonotype appeared many times. The V and J genes are TRBV20-1 and TRBJ2-7, with 12 bases identical to TRBD2. The V gene's germline CDR1 is DFQATT and CDR2 SNEGSKA (reference sequence). The CDR3 is 13 amino acids. The V segment lost 6 bases and the J segment 4 bases; nucleotides outside the gene matches: 4. The CDR3 coding sequence is TGCAGTGCCCCTAGCGGGGGGGCTTACGAGCAGTACTTC. This translates into CSAPSGGAYEQYF.

The chain combines TRBV18 with TRBJ1-1; D might be TRBD1 (5 bases). The CDR3 runs to 14 residues. Per the germline V gene, CDR1 is KGHSH and CDR2 is LQKENI. V was pared by 1 base and J by 6 bases, with 12 bases between. The CDR3 nucleotides are TGTGCCAGCTCACCACAGGGGAAGGTTCCTGAAGCTTTCTTT. Translation: CASSPQGKVPEAFF.

This clonotype was seen just once. This rearrangement joins TRBV28 to TRBJ1-1; D not certain. The V end was cut by 4 bases, the J end by 0 bases, with 9 bases between. This CDR3 region has 14 residues. CDR1 is MDHEN and CDR2 is SYDVKM in the germline V gene. The CDR3 coding sequence is TGTGCCAGCAGTTCCCCCACCATGAACACTGAAGCTTTCTTT. This gives the protein CASSSPTMNTEAFF.